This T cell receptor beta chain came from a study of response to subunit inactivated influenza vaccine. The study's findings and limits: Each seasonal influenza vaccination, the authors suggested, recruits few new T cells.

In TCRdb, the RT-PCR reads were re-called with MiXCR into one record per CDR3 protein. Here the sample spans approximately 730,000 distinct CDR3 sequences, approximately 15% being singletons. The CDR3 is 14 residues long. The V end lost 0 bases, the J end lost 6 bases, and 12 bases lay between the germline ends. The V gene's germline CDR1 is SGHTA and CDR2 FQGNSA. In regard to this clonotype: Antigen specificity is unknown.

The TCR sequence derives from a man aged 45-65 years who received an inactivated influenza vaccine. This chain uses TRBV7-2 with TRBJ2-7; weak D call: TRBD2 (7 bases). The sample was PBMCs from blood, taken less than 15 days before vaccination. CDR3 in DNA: TGTGCCAGCAGCTTAGCAAGGGGGGGAACCGAGCAGTACTTC. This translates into CASSLARGGTEQYF.